Presented here are 5 T cell receptor beta chains from one specimen sequenced in a study of identical twins. Each CDR3 protein is one row after TCRdb ran MiXCR on the 5' RACE reads. The sample consists of approximately 260,000 distinct CDR3 sequences, around 8.8% of them appearing once. This same sample was also part of a study on yellow fever vaccine responses in identical twins.

Sequencing was carried out using CD8+ T cells sorted from blood. The source of these receptors is a woman under 30 in good health.

J is TRBJ2-3 and V is TRBV10-3; D might be TRBD2 (6 bases). The CDR3 is made up of 18 amino acids. Looked up from germline, CDR1 is ENHRY and CDR2 is SYGVKD. V lost 0 bases, J lost 0 bases, and 16 bases lay in between. The CDR3 protein is CAISESLGGKGSTDTQYF. The CDR3, as DNA: TGTGCCATCAGTGAGTCCCTTGGGGGGAAAGGGAGCACAGATACGCAGTATTTT.

There are many counts of this clonotype. The chain couples TRBV12-3 or TRBV12-4 to TRBJ2-2, with TRBD2 matching 12 bases. V shed 7 bases, J shed 5 bases, and the junction held 11 bases outside the gene matches. This CDR3 has 17 amino acids. CDR3 region: CASTLGETSGRTGELFF. The DNA of the CDR3 is TGTGCCAGCACCTTAGGAGAGACTAGCGGGAGAACCGGGGAGCTGTTTTTT.

The V gene is TRBV5-1, the J gene TRBJ1-2; 8 nucleotides match TRBD1. This CDR3 contains 16 residues. Per the germline V gene, CDR1 is SGHRS and CDR2 is YFSETQ. Trimming removed 4 bases from V and 4 bases from J; junction bases left unmatched: 12. CDR3 sequence (DNA): TGCGCCAGCAGCCCGGACAGGGAAACGCCCCCCTATGGCTACACCTTC. This translates into CASSPDRETPPYGYTF.

This clonotype was found many times. The CDR3 coding sequence is TGCAGCGTCCCTGGGACGGGTAGCTCCTACAATGAGCAGTTCTTC. It translates to CSVPGTGSSYNEQFF. The genes are TRBV29-1 and TRBJ2-1; D tentatively fits TRBD1 or TRBD2 (5 bases each). V was shortened by 6 bases and J by 0 bases, with 15 bases between the two germline ends. The CDR3 spans 15 residues. Per germline, CDR1 SQVTM and CDR2 ANQGSEA.

This clonotype was observed many times. The chain employs TRBV28 and TRBJ2-1, with a tentative D call TRBD1 (6 bases). Germline V gene lookup returns CDR1 MDHEN and CDR2 SYDVKM. The V and J ends lost 10 bases and 3 bases respectively, with 10 bases between them. The CDR3 sequence is 12 residues long. In DNA, the CDR3 is TGTGCCACCTGGACAGACTACAATGAGCAGTTCTTC. Translated: CATWTDYNEQFF.